This T cell receptor (beta chain) was identified during a study of blood T cell repertoires in COVID-19. J lost 5 bases, V lost 1 base, and 17 bases had no gene match. Germline CDR1 and CDR2: KGHSH and LQKENI. This CDR3 is built from 21 residues. In the original analysis: Amplifying reference gene primers gave estimates of nucleated cell counts. Here immunoSEQ multiplex PCR was the method, and the copy in TCRdb shows in-frame clones only, minus some. V, J and clone size derive from that table, while D and trimming were established from the DNA sequence. The sample contains approximately 290,000 clones, about 85% of which appear only once.

This receptor was obtained from a human donor with COVID-19, enrolled during active disease. The donor label of this sample is uncertain. V usage is TRBV18 and J usage is TRBJ1-4; 12 nucleotides agree with TRBD1. The sequencing sample was made of peripheral blood. As DNA, the CDR3 is TGTGCCAGCTCACCACGTTCCCCCGGGACAGGGGGCAGCCGGGTAAATGAAAAACTGTTTTTT. It translates to CASSPRSPGTGGSRVNEKLFF. The full variable domain, its missing parts supplied by reference TRBV18 and TRBJ1-4, is NAGVMQNPRHLVRRRGQEARLRCSPMKGHSHVYWYRQLPEEGLKFMVYLQKENIIDESGMPKERFSAEFPKEGPSILRIQQVVRGDSAAYFCASSPRSPGTGGSRVNEKLFFGSGTQLSVL.